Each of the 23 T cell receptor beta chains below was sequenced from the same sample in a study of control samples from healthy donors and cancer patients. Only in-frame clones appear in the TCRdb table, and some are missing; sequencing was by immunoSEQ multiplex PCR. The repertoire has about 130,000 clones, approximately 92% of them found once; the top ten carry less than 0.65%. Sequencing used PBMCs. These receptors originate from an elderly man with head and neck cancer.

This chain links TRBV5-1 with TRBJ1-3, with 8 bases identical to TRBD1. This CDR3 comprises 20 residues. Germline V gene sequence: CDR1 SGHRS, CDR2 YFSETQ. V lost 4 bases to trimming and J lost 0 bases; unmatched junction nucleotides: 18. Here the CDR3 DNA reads TGCGCCAGCAGCCTGGTTCCCCCCCTCTCCGGGACAGGCTCTGGAAACACCATATATTTT. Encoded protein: CASSLVPPLSGTGSGNTIYF.

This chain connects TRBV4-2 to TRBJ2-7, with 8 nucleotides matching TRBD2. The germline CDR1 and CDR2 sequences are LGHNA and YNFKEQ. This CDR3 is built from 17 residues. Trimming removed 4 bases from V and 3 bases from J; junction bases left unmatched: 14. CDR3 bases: TGTGCCAGCAGCCCCGGAATGGAGCGGGGGCGCTTCTACGAGCAGTACTTC. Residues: CASSPGMERGRFYEQYF.

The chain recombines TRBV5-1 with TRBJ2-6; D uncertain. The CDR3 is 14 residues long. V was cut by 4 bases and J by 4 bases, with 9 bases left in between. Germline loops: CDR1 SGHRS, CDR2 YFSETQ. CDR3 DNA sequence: TGCGCCAGCAGCCCAGTTCCAGGGGCCAACGTCCTGACTTTC. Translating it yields CASSPVPGANVLTF.

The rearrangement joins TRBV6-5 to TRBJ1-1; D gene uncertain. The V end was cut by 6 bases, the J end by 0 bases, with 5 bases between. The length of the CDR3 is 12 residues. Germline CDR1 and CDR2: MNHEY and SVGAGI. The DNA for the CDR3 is TGTGCCAGCAGCCGCATGAACACTGAAGCTTTCTTT. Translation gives CASSRMNTEAFF.

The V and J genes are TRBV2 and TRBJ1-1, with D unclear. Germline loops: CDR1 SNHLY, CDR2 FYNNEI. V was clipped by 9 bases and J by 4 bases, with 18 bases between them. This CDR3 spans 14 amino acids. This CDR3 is CASGPGNRATEAFF. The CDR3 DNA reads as TGTGCCAGTGGACCCGGGAACAGAGCCACTGAAGCTTTCTTT. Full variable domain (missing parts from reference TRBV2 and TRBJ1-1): EPEVTQTPSHQVTQMGQEVILRCVPISNHLYFYWYRQILGQKVEFLVSFYNNEISEKSEIFDDQFSVERPDGSNFTLKIRSTKLEDSAMYFCASGPGNRATEAFFGQGTRLTVV.

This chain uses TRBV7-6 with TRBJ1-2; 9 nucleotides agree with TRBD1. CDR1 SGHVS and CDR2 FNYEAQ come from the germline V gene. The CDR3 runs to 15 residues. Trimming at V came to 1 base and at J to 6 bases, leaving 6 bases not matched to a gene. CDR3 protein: CASSLDGTGFHGYTF. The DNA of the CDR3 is TGTGCCAGCAGCTTAGACGGGACAGGGTTTCATGGCTACACCTTC.

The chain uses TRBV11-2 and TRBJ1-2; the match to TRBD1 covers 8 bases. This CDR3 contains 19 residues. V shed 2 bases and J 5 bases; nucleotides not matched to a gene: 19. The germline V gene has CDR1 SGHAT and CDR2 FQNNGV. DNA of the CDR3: TGTGCCAGCAGCTTAATCGAGAAATCTTCAGGGGGCAAGTGGTATGGCTACACCTTC. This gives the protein CASSLIEKSSGGKWYGYTF.

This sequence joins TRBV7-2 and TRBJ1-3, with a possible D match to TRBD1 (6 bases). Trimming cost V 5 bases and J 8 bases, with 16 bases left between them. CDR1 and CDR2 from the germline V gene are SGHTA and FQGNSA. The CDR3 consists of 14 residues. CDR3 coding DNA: TGTGCCAGCAGCCAGGACAGTTGGCAAGACACCATATATTTT. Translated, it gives CASSQDSWQDTIYF. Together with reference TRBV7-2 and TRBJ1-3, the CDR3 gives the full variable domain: GAGVSQSPSNKVTEKGKDVELRCDPISGHTALYWYRQSLGQGLEFLIYFQGNSAPDKSGLPSDRFSAERTGGSVSTLTIQRTQQEDSAVYLCASSQDSWQDTIYFGEGSWLTVV.

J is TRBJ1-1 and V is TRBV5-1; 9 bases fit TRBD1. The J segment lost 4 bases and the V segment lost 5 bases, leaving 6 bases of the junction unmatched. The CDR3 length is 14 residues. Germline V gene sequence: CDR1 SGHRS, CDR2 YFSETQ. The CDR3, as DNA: TGCGCCAGCAGGCGGGACAGGGTAGTCACTGAAGCTTTCTTT. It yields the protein CASRRDRVVTEAFF. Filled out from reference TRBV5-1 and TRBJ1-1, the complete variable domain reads KAGVTQTPRYLIKTRGQQVTLSCSPISGHRSVSWYQQTPGQGLQFLFEYFSETQRNKGNFPGRFSGRQFSNSRSEMNVSTLELGDSALYLCASRRDRVVTEAFFGQGTRLTVV.

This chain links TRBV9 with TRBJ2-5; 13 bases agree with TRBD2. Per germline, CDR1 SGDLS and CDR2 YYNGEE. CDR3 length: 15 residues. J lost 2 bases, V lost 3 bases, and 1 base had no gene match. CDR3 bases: TGTGCCAGCAGCGCACTAGCGGGGGGGCAAGAGACCCAGTACTTC. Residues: CASSALAGGQETQYF.

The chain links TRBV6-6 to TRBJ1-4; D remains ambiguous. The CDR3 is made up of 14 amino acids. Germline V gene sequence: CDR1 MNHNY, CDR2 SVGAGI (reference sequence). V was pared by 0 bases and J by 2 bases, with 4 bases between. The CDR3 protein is CASSYSDTNEKLFF. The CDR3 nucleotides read TGTGCCAGCAGTTACTCGGACACTAATGAAAAACTGTTTTTT.

CDR3 nucleotides: TGCAGTGCTAGTCCTCCCGGGGCAGGATATAATTCACCCCTCCACTTT. Translated, it gives CSASPPGAGYNSPLHF. The chain has TRBV20-1 and TRBJ1-6; a weak D match, TRBD1 (5 bases). Trimming pared 3 bases from V and 4 bases from J, leaving 16 bases between. Germline lookup yields CDR1 DFQATT and CDR2 SNEGSKA (reference sequence). The CDR3 covers 16 residues.

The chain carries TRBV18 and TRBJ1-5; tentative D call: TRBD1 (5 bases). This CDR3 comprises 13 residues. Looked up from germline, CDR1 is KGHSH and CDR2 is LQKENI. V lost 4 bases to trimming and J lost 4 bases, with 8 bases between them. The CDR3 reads CASSRGENQPQHF. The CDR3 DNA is TGTGCCAGCTCACGGGGGGAAAATCAGCCCCAGCATTTT.

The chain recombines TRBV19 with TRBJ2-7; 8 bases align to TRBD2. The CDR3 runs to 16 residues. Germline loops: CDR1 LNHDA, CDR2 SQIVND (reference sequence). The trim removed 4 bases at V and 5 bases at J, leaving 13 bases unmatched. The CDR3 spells CASSTNTGTSYHEQYF. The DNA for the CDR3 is TGTGCCAGTAGTACAAATACCGGGACTAGTTATCACGAGCAGTACTTC. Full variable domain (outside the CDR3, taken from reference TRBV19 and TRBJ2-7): DGGITQSPKYLFRKEGQNVTLSCEQNLNHDAMYWYRQDPGQGLRLIYYSQIVNDFQKGDIAEGYSVSREKKESFPLTVTSAQKNPTAFYLCASSTNTGTSYHEQYFGPGTRLTVT.

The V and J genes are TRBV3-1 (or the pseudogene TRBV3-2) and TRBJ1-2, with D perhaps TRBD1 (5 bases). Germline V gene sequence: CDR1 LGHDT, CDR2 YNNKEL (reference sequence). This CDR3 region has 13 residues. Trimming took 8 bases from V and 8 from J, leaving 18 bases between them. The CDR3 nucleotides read TGTGCCAGCGGGGGTGTCGGGGTTTACGGCTACACCTTC. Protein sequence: CASGGVGVYGYTF.

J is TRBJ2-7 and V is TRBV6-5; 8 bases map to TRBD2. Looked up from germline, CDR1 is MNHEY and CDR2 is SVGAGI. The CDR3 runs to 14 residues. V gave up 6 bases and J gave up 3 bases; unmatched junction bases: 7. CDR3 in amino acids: CASSLRTSHYEQYF. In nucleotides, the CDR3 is TGTGCCAGCAGCCTCCGGACTAGCCACTACGAGCAGTACTTC.

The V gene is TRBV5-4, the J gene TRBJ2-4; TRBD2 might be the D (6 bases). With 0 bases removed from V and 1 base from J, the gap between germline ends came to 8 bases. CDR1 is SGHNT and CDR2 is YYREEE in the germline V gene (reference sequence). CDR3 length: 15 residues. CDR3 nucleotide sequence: TGTGCCAGCAGCTTGGCCGGGAGCGCCAAAAACATTCAGTACTTC. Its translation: CASSLAGSAKNIQYF.

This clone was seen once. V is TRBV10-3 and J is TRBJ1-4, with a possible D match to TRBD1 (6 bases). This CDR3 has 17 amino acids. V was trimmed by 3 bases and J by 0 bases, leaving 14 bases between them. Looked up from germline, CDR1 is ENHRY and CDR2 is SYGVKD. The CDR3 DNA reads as TGTGCCATCAGTGACCGTGTGGGGGGGCCAACTAATGAAAAACTGTTTTTT. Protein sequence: CAISDRVGGPTNEKLFF.

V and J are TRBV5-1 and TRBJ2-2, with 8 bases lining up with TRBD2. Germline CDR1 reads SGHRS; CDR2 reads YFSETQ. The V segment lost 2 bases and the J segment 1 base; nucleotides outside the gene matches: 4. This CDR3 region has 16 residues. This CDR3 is CASSLGLAGNTGELFF. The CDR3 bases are TGCGCCAGCAGCTTAGGACTAGCAGGGAACACCGGGGAGCTGTTTTTT. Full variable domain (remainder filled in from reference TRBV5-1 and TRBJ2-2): KAGVTQTPRYLIKTRGQQVTLSCSPISGHRSVSWYQQTPGQGLQFLFEYFSETQRNKGNFPGRFSGRQFSNSRSEMNVSTLELGDSALYLCASSLGLAGNTGELFFGEGSRLTVL.

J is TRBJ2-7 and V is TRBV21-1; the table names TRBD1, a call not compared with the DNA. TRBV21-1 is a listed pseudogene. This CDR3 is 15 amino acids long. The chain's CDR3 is CASSLTQTATYEQYF. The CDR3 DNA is TGTGCCAGCAGCCTAACCCAGACAGCTACCTACGAGCAGTACTTC.

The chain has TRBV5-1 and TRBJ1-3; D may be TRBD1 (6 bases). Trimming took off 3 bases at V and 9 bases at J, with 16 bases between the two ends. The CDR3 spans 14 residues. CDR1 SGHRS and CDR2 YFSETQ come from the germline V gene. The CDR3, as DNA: TGCGCCAGCAGCTCCGGGACACCCAGGGGCACCATATATTTT. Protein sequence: CASSSGTPRGTIYF.

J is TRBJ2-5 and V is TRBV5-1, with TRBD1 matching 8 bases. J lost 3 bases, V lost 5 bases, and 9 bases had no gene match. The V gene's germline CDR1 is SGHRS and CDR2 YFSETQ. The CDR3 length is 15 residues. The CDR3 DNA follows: TGCGCCAGCAGTCCACAGGGGACAGGAGAAGAGACCCAGTACTTC. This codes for CASSPQGTGEETQYF.

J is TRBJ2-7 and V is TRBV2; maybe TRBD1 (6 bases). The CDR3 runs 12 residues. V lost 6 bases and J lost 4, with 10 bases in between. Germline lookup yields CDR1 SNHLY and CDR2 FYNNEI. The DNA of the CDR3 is TGTGCCAGCAGACAGGGCGAATACGAGCAGTACTTC. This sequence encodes CASRQGEYEQYF.